The entry below describes one TCR beta chain. Its antigen is not known. Antigen-reactive proliferating T cell lines came from CFSE-labeled cells given autologous monocytes and SARS-CoV-2 spike or nucleoprotein. This sample was included in a study of CD4 T cell repertoires in COVID-19. Study observations and caveats: Sharing of several most expanded SARS-CoV-2-reactive clonotypes across memory subsets suggested intraclonal diversification.

Trimming shortened V by 6 bases and J by 3 bases, and 14 bases separated the two germline ends. In germline, CDR1 is LNHDA, CDR2 SQIVND (reference sequence). This CDR3 has 14 residues. Some clones are missing from TCRdb's copy, which holds only in-frame ones; the method was immunoSEQ multiplex PCR. The table includes under 650 clones, around 23% detected once. The chain couples TRBV19 to TRBJ1-2; no reliable D call. The origin of this receptor is a human donor who had COVID-19. The sample here was central memory CD4+ T cells, cultured in vitro, taken after recovery from COVID-19. This chain's CDR3 is CASSVTETDYGYTF. The CDR3 bases are TGTGCCAGTAGCGTCACTGAGACTGACTATGGCTACACCTTC.